This T cell receptor beta chain comes out of a study of blood T cell repertoires in COVID-19. With 3 bases removed from V and 3 bases from J, the gap between germline ends came to 12 bases. Per the germline V gene, CDR1 is SGHNT and CDR2 is YYREEE (reference sequence). The CDR3 has 14 residues. The method was immunoSEQ multiplex PCR; TCRdb's version includes in-frame clones alone and lacks a portion of them. The sample lists more than 250,000 clones, around 90% seen once, with about 1.7% in the top ten. This TCR was recovered from a woman aged 18-29 years with acute COVID-19. This chain connects TRBV5-4 to TRBJ2-5; D not resolved. The sequenced material came from PBMCs or T cells enriched from blood (not recorded which). This CDR3 reads CASSSTFREETQYF. The CDR3, as DNA: TGTGCCAGCAGCTCGACGTTCCGGGAAGAGACCCAGTACTTC.